The rows below give T cell receptor beta chains drawn from one sample of a study of long-term antiretroviral therapy in people with HIV. Here immunoSEQ multiplex PCR was the method, and the copy in TCRdb shows in-frame clones only, minus some. Found here are about 24,000 clones, 81% of them singletons; the top ten hold 15% to 20%. The material was unsorted PBMCs, obtained at the start of antiretroviral therapy, before treatment. All receptors come from a woman between 18 and 29 years old with HIV. CDR3s include the opening cysteine and the closing phenylalanine or tryptophan.

v_call	j_call	cdr3_aa
TRBV10-2	TRBJ1-5	CASSGGGSNQPQHF
TRBV30	TRBJ2-1	CAWSSGDPAGGNEQFF
TRBV28	TRBJ2-7	CASSERQGAYEQYF
TRBV10-3	TRBJ1-5	CAISGSSNQPQHF
TRBV9	TRBJ1-6	CASNQGGNSPLHF
TRBV19	TRBJ1-2	CASSPPNRYGYTF
TRBV30	TRBJ2-1	CAWSPGLAGVNEQFF
TRBV19	TRBJ1-3	CASSILRDYSGNTIYF
TRBV27	TRBJ2-2	CASSGGTLGELFF
TRBV6-5	TRBJ2-7	CASSNQYEQYF
TRBV4-2	TRBJ1-3	CASSPDFGNTIYF
TRBV2	TRBJ1-1	CASSYGNTEAFF
TRBV14	TRBJ2-7	CASSYRTGAAYEQYF
TRBV5-4	TRBJ1-2	CASSLQGGDYGYTF
TRBV7-9	TRBJ2-7	CASMGDSFYEQYF
TRBV19	TRBJ1-5	CASSEGRGDQPQHF
TRBV28	TRBJ1-1	CASSLRQGATGAFF
TRBV7-2	TRBJ2-7	CASSFDTYEQYF
TRBV9	TRBJ2-3	CASSVATADTQYF
TRBV7-9	TRBJ2-7	CASSNARGEQYF
TRBV19	TRBJ1-5	CASEGGSEPQHF